These T cell receptor beta chains were read from a single sample in a study of T cell changes during pregnancy in multiple sclerosis. Clones were sequenced by immunoSEQ multiplex PCR, and TCRdb holds only the in-frame ones, with some missing. The table shows over 85,000 clones, with about nine tenths occurring only once. The sample here was peripheral blood, taken in the second trimester of pregnancy. The source of these receptors is a female donor in good health, enrolled as a control in a pregnancy study. CDR3s include the opening cysteine and the closing phenylalanine or tryptophan. A D gene is named only where the DNA matches it firmly. Only some rows state a clone size, as once, few, many or a class for expanded clones.

j_call v_call clone_size d_call cdr3_aa cdr3_nt
TRBJ2-3 TRBV9 . . CASSVAEYQVTQYF TGTGCCAGCAGCGTAGCAGAATACCAGGTTACGCAGTATTTT
TRBJ2-2 TRBV7-9 . . CASSPAPGPDTGELFF TGTGCCAGCAGCCCGGCCCCAGGGCCCGACACCGGGGAGCTGTTTTTT
TRBJ2-1 TRBV18 . . CASSTVYNEQFF TGTGCCAGCTCAACAGTATACAATGAGCAGTTCTTC
TRBJ1-2 TRBV9 . . CASSVDTDYGYTF TGTGCCAGCAGCGTAGATACAGACTATGGCTACACCTTC
TRBJ2-3 TRBV6-4 . TRBD2 CASSDSTSGGASDTQYF TGTGCCAGCAGTGACTCTACTAGCGGGGGGGCATCAGATACGCAGTATTTT
TRBJ1-3 TRBV4-1 once . CASSQLSSGNTIYF TGCGCCAGCAGCCAGCTATCCTCTGGAAACACCATATATTTT
TRBJ1-1 TRBV6-1 once TRBD1 CASSVLRGNVEAFF TGTGCCAGCAGTGTCCTCAGGGGGAACGTAGAAGCTTTCTTT
TRBJ2-5 TRBV4-2 . TRBD2 CASSQEGGLAGEETQYF TGTGCCAGCAGCCAGGAAGGGGGACTAGCGGGAGAAGAGACCCAGTACTTC
TRBJ2-1 TRBV11-3 . . CASSPRDPVRDNEQFF TGTGCCAGCAGCCCCAGAGACCCAGTGAGGGACAATGAGCAGTTCTTC
TRBJ2-7 TRBV6-5 . TRBD2 CASRTGLAGAYEQYF TGTGCCAGCAGGACCGGACTAGCGGGGGCCTACGAGCAGTACTTC
TRBJ2-3 TRBV5-1 . . CASSYDTRTSDTQYF TGCGCCAGCAGCTACGACACACGAACATCAGATACGCAGTATTTT
TRBJ2-5 TRBV2 . . CASSDGIVYQETQYF TGTGCCAGCAGTGACGGGATAGTTTACCAAGAGACCCAGTACTTC
TRBJ2-1 TRBV28 . TRBD2 CASSLSSGRAYNEQFF TGTGCCAGCAGTTTATCTAGCGGGAGGGCCTACAATGAGCAGTTCTTC
TRBJ2-3 TRBV5-6 . . CASSRTNTDTQYF TGTGCCAGCAGCCGGACTAACACAGATACGCAGTATTTT
TRBJ2-3 TRBV5-1 . TRBD2 CASSPGTSGGSDTQYF TGCGCCAGCAGCCCCGGGACTAGCGGGGGGTCAGATACGCAGTATTTT
TRBJ2-7 TRBV7-9 . TRBD1 CASSLEDRGLYEQYF TGTGCCAGCAGCTTAGAGGACAGGGGGCTCTACGAGCAGTACTTC
TRBJ2-7 TRBV10-3 once TRBD1 CAIKGQATSYEQYF TGTGCCATCAAGGGACAGGCAACATCCTACGAGCAGTACTTC
TRBJ2-3 TRBV6-1 once TRBD2 CASSEVAGGPKDTQYF TGTGCCAGCAGTGAAGTGGCGGGGGGGCCGAAGGATACGCAGTATTTT
TRBJ1-2 TRBV19 . . CASRDTFSDYGYTF TGTGCCAGTAGGGACACGTTTTCTGACTATGGCTACACCTTC
TRBJ1-1 TRBV28 . . CASRGTLGGNTEAFF TGTGCCAGCAGGGGGACGTTAGGGGGGAACACTGAAGCTTTCTTT
TRBJ1-5 TRBV15 few . CATSRDGGDQPQHF TGTGCCACCAGCAGAGATGGGGGGGATCAGCCCCAGCATTTT
TRBJ2-1 TRBV28 . . CASSLRAGPEQFF TGTGCCAGCAGTTTACGGGCAGGGCCTGAGCAGTTCTTC
TRBJ2-7 TRBV6-5 medium-sized . CASSPDSHEQYF TGTGCCAGCAGCCCAGACTCCCACGAGCAGTACTTC
TRBJ2-5 TRBV5-1 . . CASSLQGLQETQYF TGCGCCAGCAGCCTGCAGGGGCTCCAAGAGACCCAGTACTTC
TRBJ2-3 TRBV6-5 . TRBD2 CASSAGTAGGTQYF TGTGCCAGCAGTGCCGGGACAGCGGGGGGTACGCAGTATTTT
TRBJ2-4 TRBV7-2 . . CASGREAKNIQYF TGTGCCAGCGGGCGGGAAGCCAAAAACATTCAGTACTTC
TRBJ1-2 TRBV6-1 . . CASSRDSRNYGYTF TGTGCCAGCAGTAGGGACTCTCGTAACTATGGCTACACCTTC
TRBJ2-4 TRBV7-9 few TRBD1 CASILIAGTGDIQYF TGTGCCAGCATCCTCATCGCCGGGACAGGGGACATTCAGTACTTC
TRBJ2-1 TRBV19 once TRBD2 CASSIASGGAIYNEQFF TGTGCCAGTAGTATTGCCAGCGGGGGGGCAATCTACAATGAGCAGTTCTTC
TRBJ2-1 TRBV6-1 . . CASSEASVLNEQFF TGTGCCAGCAGTGAAGCTTCGGTCCTCAATGAGCAGTTCTTC
TRBJ1-1 TRBV7-9 once . CASSRYRYTEAFF TGTGCCAGCAGCCGTTACAGGTACACTGAAGCTTTCTTT
TRBJ2-7 TRBV19 . . CASSIGPDTYEQYF TGTGCCAGTAGTATAGGCCCCGACACTTACGAGCAGTACTTC
TRBJ1-1 TRBV5-1 . . CASSEYRSTEAFF TGCGCCAGCAGCGAATACAGGAGCACTGAAGCTTTCTTT
TRBJ2-1 TRBV6-5 . TRBD2 CASSYRTSNYNEQFF TGTGCCAGCAGTTACAGGACTAGCAACTACAATGAGCAGTTCTTC
TRBJ1-2 TRBV5-1 . TRBD1 CASSPRTGQIYGYTF TGCGCCAGCAGCCCGAGGACAGGGCAGATCTATGGCTACACCTTC
TRBJ2-1 TRBV7-8 once TRBD2 CASSAGTSEDEQFF TGTGCCAGCAGCGCAGGGACTAGTGAGGATGAGCAGTTCTTC
TRBJ2-1 TRBV4-3 . . CASSQERGTTRDEQFF TGCGCCAGCAGCCAAGAAAGAGGGACAACCAGGGATGAGCAGTTCTTC
TRBJ1-1 TRBV28 . . CASSPQGPPTEAFF TGTGCCAGCAGTCCACAGGGCCCCCCGACTGAAGCTTTCTTT
TRBJ1-2 TRBV7-9 . . CASSLEGAGYTF TGTGCCAGCAGCTTAGAAGGGGCGGGCTACACCTTC
TRBJ1-3 TRBV5-1 . TRBD1 CASSSGGFSGNTIYF TGCGCCAGCAGCTCAGGGGGTTTCTCTGGAAACACCATATATTTT
TRBJ1-5 TRBV18 few . CASSPGQNQPQHF TGTGCCAGCTCACCCGGACAGAATCAGCCCCAGCATTTT
TRBJ2-7 TRBV6-6 . . CASRGIGGIYEQYF TGTGCCAGCAGAGGGATCGGAGGCATCTACGAGCAGTACTTC
TRBJ1-1 TRBV30 few . CAWSVGGFGNTEAFF TGTGCCTGGAGTGTAGGGGGTTTTGGGAACACTGAAGCTTTCTTT
TRBJ2-7 TRBV7-9 . . CASSLAIGQGNSYEQYF TGTGCCAGCAGCTTAGCGATCGGGCAGGGTAACTCCTACGAGCAGTACTTC
TRBJ2-3 TRBV7-2 . TRBD2 CASSVLAGGTDTQYF TGTGCCAGCAGCGTACTAGCGGGGGGCACAGATACGCAGTATTTT
TRBJ2-1 TRBV9 once TRBD2 CASSGASGRGVEQFF TGTGCCAGCAGCGGCGCTAGCGGGAGGGGGGTTGAGCAGTTCTTC
TRBJ1-1 TRBV7-9 . TRBD1 CASSLLRDRHGTEAFF TGTGCCAGCAGCTTATTGAGGGACAGGCACGGCACTGAAGCTTTCTTT
TRBJ2-7 TRBV2 few TRBD1 CASFGTGNYEQYF TGTGCCAGTTTCGGGACAGGAAACTACGAGCAGTACTTC
TRBJ1-5 TRBV5-6 . . CASSLDQKQPQHF TGTGCCAGCAGCTTGGACCAGAAGCAGCCCCAGCATTTT
TRBJ1-1 TRBV7-2 . . CASSLVPLSTEAFF TGTGCCAGCAGCTTAGTGCCATTGAGCACTGAAGCTTTCTTT
TRBJ1-1 TRBV5-4 . TRBD1 CASRQDRGQGEAFF TGTGCCAGCAGACAGGACAGGGGGCAGGGTGAAGCTTTCTTT
TRBJ2-3 TRBV9 . . CASSVGVDTQYF TGTGCCAGCAGCGTAGGAGTAGATACGCAGTATTTT
TRBJ2-3 TRBV2 . TRBD1 CASSEPPAGGAQYF TGTGCCAGCAGTGAACCCCCGGCAGGGGGTGCGCAGTATTTT
TRBJ1-2 TRBV15 . TRBD1 CATSRDSTGIYGYTF TGTGCCACCAGCAGAGATTCGACAGGGATCTATGGCTACACCTTC
TRBJ2-7 TRBV4-2 . TRBD2 CASSQVSASGGVSSYEQYF TGTGCCAGCAGCCAAGTGTCTGCTAGCGGGGGGGTTAGCTCCTACGAGCAGTACTTC
TRBJ2-2 TRBV7-2 . . CASSSTNSGMNTGELFF TGTGCCAGCAGTTCTACTAACAGCGGTATGAACACCGGGGAGCTGTTTTTT
TRBJ2-2 TRBV6-5 . . CASSRGDANTGELFF TGTGCCAGCAGCAGAGGAGACGCGAACACCGGGGAGCTGTTTTTT
TRBJ2-1 TRBV14 . TRBD2 CASSPQAGTRSNEQFF TGTGCCAGCAGCCCACAAGCGGGAACCCGGAGTAATGAGCAGTTCTTC
TRBJ2-7 TRBV25-1 . . CASSEYSLYEQYF TGTGCCAGCAGTGAATACTCACTTTACGAGCAGTACTTC
TRBJ1-1 TRBV19 few TRBD1 CASSVGQRNTEAFF TGTGCCAGTAGTGTGGGACAGAGAAACACTGAAGCTTTCTTT